This T cell receptor beta chain was retrieved from a study of blood T cell repertoires in COVID-19 (dated by TCRdb to 2018 to 2021). In terms of the full investigation: Samples covering the acute and convalescent phases of COVID-19 were provided by collaborators in the United States, Italy and Spain. The material from the prospective study consisted of cDNA or gDNA derived from T cells, B-cell-depleted T cells, or PBMCs. Subjects who had been exposed to COVID-19, were actively infected with it, or had recovered from it provided the deeply sampled blood TCRbeta repertoires that made up the dataset. A freely available public database, intended as a resource for researchers studying the immune response to SARS-CoV-2, is where the repertoires were released. The samples were drawn from two sources: the first 160 participants of the ongoing ImmuneRACE study, and some 1,300 subjects contributed by 6 global collaborators. A de-identified subject ID, COVID-19 status, age in years and sex were almost always included in the sample metadata. HLA class I and class II types, where available, came from metadata supplied by the sample provider rather than from assay-based typing.

Broader findings and caveats from the paper: The amount of clinical and demographic metadata varied by source and participant and was provided uncurated.

TCRbeta CDR3 regions were amplified from genomic DNA by means of the immunoSEQ Assay, a bias-controlled multiplex PCR. In the original analysis: Within the assay, amplification of reference gene primers was used to estimate how many nucleated cells each sample contained. Sequence reads were collapsed and filtered to measure the absolute abundance of every unique TCRbeta CDR3 rearrangement. For each sample, productive Simpson clonality was calculated by taking the square root of Simpson's diversity index across productive rearrangements. The table comes from immuneACCESS by way of TCRdb, which keeps in-frame sequences with V and J called. Part of the clones is missing from these tables; in studies checked, under half for an unresolved V gene and the rest for unknown reasons. That table gives V, J and clone size, and the DNA gave D and trimming. The sample contains more than 200,000 clones, around 88% of them found a single time. The biggest ten clones account for roughly 6% of the sample.

Of note for this clone: This receptor's antigen is unknown. Base qualities were left out, and no much larger clone turns up one base away.

One collaborating source in Seattle enrolled patients during active infection and followed them longitudinally through the course of disease. Collaborating institutions collected whole blood in K2EDTA tubes following their own protocols. For TCRbeta analysis, collaborators shipped samples as frozen whole blood, isolated PBMCs, or DNA extracted from either of those sample types. The CDR3 numbers 16 residues from cysteine through phenylalanine. Just CDR3 DNA is preserved here, 48 bases in frame from base 1. Trimming leaves V shorter by 4 bases and J shorter by 8 bases, with the junction holding 14 bases beyond the gene matches. In the germline V gene, CDR1 corresponds to SGDLS and CDR2 to YYNGEE.

The TCR sequence derives from a woman in her thirties with COVID-19, enrolled during active disease. The V and J genes are TRBV9 and TRBJ2-1; 8 bases in the middle match TRBD2. The sample comprised peripheral blood. In nucleotides, the sequence is TGTGCCAGCAGCTCAGGCAGCGGGAGTGTTGGCGATGAGCAGTTCTTC. Its translation reads: CASSSGSGSVGDEQFF.